This T cell receptor (beta chain) comes out of a study of T cells after yellow fever vaccination. Study-wide background: Preparation used SMART-Seq v4 Ultra Low Input for the low-cell-number fractions. General study findings and limits: FACS-sorted repertoires could harbor abundant contaminating bulk-population clonotypes. It was a small share of clonotypes that appeared in both CD4 and CD8 compartments.

There are a few counts of this clonotype. Its antigen is as yet unknown. V was pared by 9 bases and J by 5 bases, with 10 bases between. The CDR3 totals 11 residues. Synthesis of TCR cDNA relied on 5'RACE template switching, which attached a universal primer site and UMIs. TCRdb called the 5' RACE reads again in MiXCR, with one record for every CDR3 protein. The sample has about 58,000 distinct CDR3 sequences; approximately 7.7% are singletons. The sample was CD8+ T cells sorted from PBMCs, taken on the day of the first yellow fever vaccination. The chain recombines TRBV23-1 with TRBJ2-5; D is unresolved. TRBV23-1 carries the ORF label, with uncertain function. The clonotype originates from a man younger than 30 who received the YFV17D yellow fever vaccine. The CDR3 is CASPRGETQYF. The CDR3 region has the DNA TGCGCCAGTCCACGTGGGGAGACCCAGTACTTC.